This entry lists 27 T cell receptor beta chains sequenced from one sample in a study of beta chain features in type 1 diabetes. cDNA synthesis used the whole RNA isolate, giving expressed TCRB sequences. Generated by immunoSEQ multiplex PCR, the TCRdb table keeps only in-frame clones and is missing some. The table shows roughly 500,000 clones, with over 25% occurring only once. Sample: naive CD4+ T cells from blood. These receptors all stem from a man between 18 and 35 years old in good health.

In this sample, this clone turned up a few times. V is TRBV30 and J is TRBJ2-5; D may be TRBD2 (6 bases). The V end lost 3 bases, the J end lost 3 bases, and 8 bases lay between the germline ends. This CDR3 is built from 12 residues. The germline gives CDR1 GTSNPN, CDR2 SVGIG (reference sequence). CDR3 loop: CAWRGGKETQYF. The CDR3 DNA reads as TGTGCCTGGAGAGGCGGGAAAGAGACCCAGTACTTC.

V is TRBV30 and J is TRBJ2-1; D ambiguous. Germline V lookup: CDR1 GTSNPN, CDR2 SVGIG (reference sequence). The CDR3 is 17 residues long. V was cut by 3 bases and J by 0 bases, with 18 bases left in between. The CDR3 loop reads CAWSLRMTVSSYNEQFF. For the CDR3, the DNA is TGTGCCTGGAGCCTTCGAATGACTGTTAGCTCCTACAATGAGCAGTTCTTC. Full variable domain (rest looked up from reference TRBV30 and TRBJ2-1): SQTIHQWPATLVQPVGSPLSLECTVEGTSNPNLYWYRQAAGRGLQLLFYSVGIGQISSEVPQNLSASRPQDRQFILSSKKLLLSDSGFYLCAWSLRMTVSSYNEQFFGPGTRLTVL.

This clone was found a few times. This chain links TRBV4-1 with TRBJ2-1; 10 positions agree with TRBD2. The CDR3 sequence is 16 residues long. V was clipped by 0 bases and J by 10 bases; unmatched bases: 9. Germline CDR1 MGHRA, CDR2 YSYEKL. In DNA, the CDR3 is TGCGCCAGCAGCCAAGACCCACTAGCGGGAATTGGGGAGCAGTTCTTC. Its translation: CASSQDPLAGIGEQFF.

V usage is TRBV30 and J usage is TRBJ2-7, with D tentatively TRBD1 or TRBD2 (5 bases each). V was trimmed by 1 base and J by 1 base, leaving 17 bases between them. Germline values: CDR1 GTSNPN, CDR2 SVGIG (reference sequence). The CDR3 runs 16 residues. Here the CDR3 DNA reads TGTGCCTGGAGTGGCCCCCGGGGAAGGGGTTCCTACGAGCAGTACTTC. Amino acid sequence: CAWSGPRGRGSYEQYF.

This clone was seen a few times. The chain is built from TRBV2 and TRBJ2-2; D uncertain. The germline gives CDR1 SNHLY, CDR2 FYNNEI. The CDR3 contains 15 residues. V was shortened by 2 bases and J by 0 bases, with 7 bases between the two germline ends. CDR3 nucleotide sequence: TGTGCCAGCAGTGAAAAGGAGCCGAACACCGGGGAGCTGTTTTTT. It codes for CASSEKEPNTGELFF.

The chain couples TRBV29-1 to TRBJ1-5; no definite D call. This CDR3 has 16 amino acids. V was trimmed by 4 bases and J by 5 bases, leaving 21 bases between them. CDR1 and CDR2 from the germline V gene are SQVTM and ANQGSEA. DNA of the CDR3: TGCAGCGTTGTTTTAGGAGGGCGCGGGGTTTATCAGCCCCAGCATTTT. Protein sequence: CSVVLGGRGVYQPQHF.

This chain connects TRBV30 to TRBJ2-1; 12 bases map to TRBD2. CDR1 is GTSNPN and CDR2 is SVGIG in the germline V gene (reference sequence). The length of the CDR3 is 15 residues. V lost 1 base and J lost 2; bases outside the gene matches: 0. In DNA form, the CDR3 reads TGTGCCTGGAGTGGGACTAGCGGGACCTACAATGAGCAGTTCTTC. This codes for CAWSGTSGTYNEQFF.

The V call is TRBV11-2, the J call TRBJ2-3; D remains ambiguous. Germline-derived CDR1 and CDR2 are SGHAT and FQNNGV. With 0 bases removed from V and 0 bases from J, the gap between germline ends came to 4 bases. This CDR3 comprises 14 residues. The CDR3, as DNA: TGTGCCAGCAGCTTAGATCGGAGCACAGATACGCAGTATTTT. Amino acid sequence: CASSLDRSTDTQYF.

V and J are TRBV10-3 and TRBJ2-1, with 14 bases fitting TRBD2. This CDR3 region has 16 residues. Trimming cost V 0 bases and J 8 bases; bases outside gene matches: 3. Germline V gives CDR1 ENHRY, CDR2 SYGVKD. The CDR3 sequence: CAISESRTSGRYEQFF. In DNA, the CDR3 is TGTGCCATCAGTGAGTCGAGGACTAGCGGGAGGTATGAGCAGTTCTTC.

The V call is TRBV7-9, the J call TRBJ1-3; 9 bases match TRBD1. From germline, CDR1 is SEHNR and CDR2 FQNEAQ (reference sequence). With 5 bases clipped from V and 0 bases from J, the junction kept 8 bases outside the gene matches. The CDR3 contains 17 residues. The CDR3 sequence is CASSPSGQGSSGNTIYF. In nucleotides, the CDR3 is TGTGCCAGCAGCCCATCCGGACAGGGGTCCTCTGGAAACACCATATATTTT.

V is TRBV30 and J is TRBJ2-3; 8 bases line up with TRBD2. CDR3 length equals 15 residues. V shed 1 base, J shed 4 bases, and the junction held 7 bases outside the gene matches. Germline-derived CDR1 and CDR2 are GTSNPN and SVGIG (reference sequence). Here the CDR3 DNA reads TGTGCCTGGAGTGGACTAGCGCCAGTCGCAGATACGCAGTATTTT. It is translated as CAWSGLAPVADTQYF.

The V and J genes are TRBV7-3 and TRBJ2-1; D unclear. The V gene's germline CDR1 is SGHTA and CDR2 FQGTGA. V lost 2 bases, J lost 0 bases, and 8 bases lay in between. The CDR3 sequence is 15 residues long. For the CDR3, the DNA is TGTGCCAGCAGCTTAGTCTTTGGCTCCTACAATGAGCAGTTCTTC. Its protein is CASSLVFGSYNEQFF.

As for this clone: Other DNA sequences within the sample encode an identical CDR3. The chain recombines TRBV20-1 with TRBJ1-1; maybe TRBD1 (5 bases). Germline values: CDR1 DFQATT, CDR2 SNEGSKA (reference sequence). Trimming shortened V by 5 bases and J by 4 bases, and 8 bases separated the two germline ends. This CDR3 contains 11 residues. Here the CDR3 reads CSAPGSTEAFF. CDR3 nucleotide sequence: TGCAGTGCTCCAGGGTCCACTGAAGCTTTCTTT.

V usage is TRBV29-1 and J usage is TRBJ2-1, with TRBD2 matching 9 bases. The trim removed 7 bases at V and 8 bases at J, leaving 0 bases unmatched. From germline, CDR1 is SQVTM and CDR2 ANQGSEA. This CDR3 is built from 10 residues. The CDR3: CSGGGDEQFF. The DNA of the CDR3 is TGCAGCGGCGGGGGGGATGAGCAGTTCTTC.

This chain joins TRBV10-3 and TRBJ1-4; no clear D. CDR3 length equals 14 residues. Trimming cost V 4 bases and J 5 bases, with 11 bases left between them. Germline loops: CDR1 ENHRY, CDR2 SYGVKD. The CDR3 DNA follows: TGTGCCATCAGTGCAACCACCATGAATGAAAAACTGTTTTTT. Protein sequence: CAISATTMNEKLFF.

For the CDR3, the DNA is TGTGCCAGCAGCTTGCGACAGGGCAACACCGGGGAGCTGTTTTTT. Protein: CASSLRQGNTGELFF. This chain connects TRBV7-9 to TRBJ2-2; 7 nucleotides line up with TRBD1. The V gene end was trimmed by 3 bases and the J gene end by 2 bases; junction bases not matched to a gene: 3. The CDR3 consists of 15 residues. CDR1 and CDR2 (germline): SEHNR, FQNEAQ (reference sequence). Full variable domain (remainder filled in from reference TRBV7-9 and TRBJ2-2): DTGVSQNPRHKITKRGQNVTFRCDPISEHNRLYWYRQTLGQGPEFLTYFQNEAQLEKSRLLSDRFSAERPKGSFSTLEIQRTEQGDSAMYLCASSLRQGNTGELFFGEGSRLTVL.

There are a few counts of this clone. The CDR3 is CAWAKYEQFF. The CDR3 DNA is TGTGCCTGGGCTAAGTATGAGCAGTTCTTC. The chain is built from TRBV30 and TRBJ2-1, with D unclear. Germline V gene data show CDR1 as GTSNPN and CDR2 as SVGIG (reference sequence). Trimming cost V 5 bases and J 8 bases, with 7 bases left between them. This CDR3 is built from 10 residues.

This clone showed up just a few times. J is TRBJ1-5 and V is TRBV5-1, with 7 nucleotides matching TRBD1. Germline assignment: CDR1 SGHRS and CDR2 YFSETQ. The CDR3 runs 13 residues. V was pared by 3 bases and J by 6 bases, with 3 bases of the junction left unmatched. The CDR3 here is CASSYSGGQPQHF. Here the CDR3 DNA reads TGCGCCAGCAGCTATTCAGGGGGTCAGCCCCAGCATTTT.

This clone was seen only a few times. This chain connects TRBV9 to TRBJ2-3, with D uncertain. The CDR3 loop spans 17 amino acids. CDR1 SGDLS and CDR2 YYNGEE come from the germline V gene. V dropped 0 bases and J dropped 6 bases, with 20 bases sitting between them. The CDR3 region is CASSVGGGPRTRDTQYF. The CDR3 DNA reads TGTGCCAGCAGCGTAGGAGGCGGTCCTCGGACCCGCGATACGCAGTATTTT.

This clone turned up a few times. V is TRBV30 and J is TRBJ1-2; 7 positions match TRBD1. J was trimmed by 1 base and V by 0 bases; bases with no gene match: 8. CDR1 is GTSNPN, CDR2 SVGIG, per germline (reference sequence). This CDR3 is 16 amino acids long. The CDR3 reads CAWSVKGTVVNYGYTF. In DNA form, the CDR3 reads TGTGCCTGGAGTGTAAAAGGGACAGTCGTTAACTATGGCTACACCTTC.

This clone was observed a handful of times. J is TRBJ2-7 and V is TRBV7-9; TRBD1 matches 9 bases. Germline values: CDR1 SEHNR, CDR2 FQNEAQ (reference sequence). J was trimmed by 2 bases and V by 5 bases; bases with no gene match: 7. The CDR3 consists of 15 residues. The CDR3: CASSAYRGRPYEQYF. The CDR3 region has the DNA TGTGCCAGCAGCGCCTACAGGGGGCGCCCCTACGAGCAGTACTTC.

In its sample, this clone was seen a few times. The V gene is TRBV4-1, the J gene TRBJ2-7, with D perhaps TRBD1 (6 bases). The CDR3 contains 15 residues. CDR1 and CDR2 from the germline V gene are MGHRA and YSYEKL. The ends were cut back, 3 bases at V and 3 bases at J, with 15 bases in the middle. The DNA for the CDR3 is TGCGCCAGCAGCCAGGGTGAGGGACATCTCTACGAGCAGTACTTC. It is translated as CASSQGEGHLYEQYF.

This sequence joins TRBV29-1 and TRBJ2-3; the match to TRBD2 covers 11 bases. Germline V gene sequence: CDR1 SQVTM, CDR2 ANQGSEA. V lost 3 bases to trimming and J lost 5 bases; unmatched junction nucleotides: 4. CDR3 length equals 14 residues. The chain's CDR3 is CSVDSGRVIDTQYF. Written as DNA, the CDR3 is TGCAGCGTTGATAGCGGGAGGGTCATAGATACGCAGTATTTT.

This chain uses TRBV14 with TRBJ2-1; a possible D gene is TRBD1 (6 bases). Per germline, CDR1 SGHDN and CDR2 FVKESK. Deletions cut 5 bases from V and 4 bases from J, with 15 bases between. The CDR3 loop spans 15 amino acids. The chain's CDR3 is CASSVVRGAYNEQFF. CDR3 DNA: TGTGCCAGCAGCGTTGTCAGGGGCGCGTACAATGAGCAGTTCTTC.

This clone turned up a few times. The gene calls are TRBV7-9 and TRBJ2-7, with TRBD1 matching over 9 bases. The CDR3 is 16 amino acids. Trimming at V came to 3 bases and at J to 6 bases, leaving 12 bases not matched to a gene. From germline, CDR1 is SEHNR and CDR2 FQNEAQ (reference sequence). CDR3 sequence reads: CASSLASGTGFSEQYF. The DNA for the CDR3 is TGTGCCAGCAGCTTGGCCTCCGGGACAGGGTTTTCCGAGCAGTACTTC.

This clone was counted a few times. Distinct nucleotide sequences in the sample also encode this CDR3. This sequence joins TRBV29-1 and TRBJ2-5; TRBD2 might be the D (5 bases). Trimming removed 3 bases from V and 5 bases from J, with 10 bases in between. The CDR3 is 12 amino acids. CDR1 is SQVTM and CDR2 is ANQGSEA in the germline V gene. The CDR3 reads CSVDLGGETQYF. The CDR3 region has the DNA TGCAGCGTTGACCTTGGCGGGGAGACCCAGTACTTC. The full variable domain, its missing parts supplied by reference TRBV29-1 and TRBJ2-5, is SAVISQKPSRDICQRGTSLTIQCQVDSQVTMMFWYRQQPGQSLTLIATANQGSEATYESGFVIDKFPISRPNLTFSTLTVSNMSPEDSSIYLCSVDLGGETQYFGPGTRLLVL.

This clone was recorded a few times. This sequence joins TRBV30 and TRBJ2-5; the match to TRBD1 covers 9 bases. CDR3 length: 14 amino acids. Germline V gene sequence: CDR1 GTSNPN, CDR2 SVGIG (reference sequence). The V segment lost 3 bases and the J segment 5 bases; nucleotides outside the gene matches: 7. CDR3: CAWRDRGLTETQYF. CDR3 nucleotide sequence: TGTGCCTGGAGGGACAGGGGCCTGACCGAGACCCAGTACTTC.